The 28 T cell receptor beta chains in this list originate from one sample, sequenced in a study of blood T cell repertoires in COVID-19. Generated by immunoSEQ multiplex PCR, the TCRdb table keeps only in-frame clones and is missing some. The sample lists around 290,000 clones, roughly 90% occurring once. The material sequenced was peripheral blood. These TCRs come from a man aged 40-49 years with acute or convalescent COVID-19.

As to this clone: One junction end does not reproduce the germline sequence, and a read error may be involved. The chain links TRBV2 to TRBJ1-1, with 8 positions matching TRBD1. CDR3 length: 13 residues. The germline CDR1 and CDR2 sequences are SNHLY and FYNNEI. The CDR3 sequence: CASSFGQGVEVFF. The CDR3 nucleotides read TGTGCCAGCAGTTTCGGACAGGGTGTAGAAGTTTTCTTT.

The rearrangement links TRBV27 to TRBJ2-7; TRBD1 matches at 10 bases. The CDR3 is made up of 10 amino acids. V shed 6 bases, J shed 10 bases, and the junction held 0 bases outside the gene matches. Germline V gene lookup returns CDR1 MNHEY and CDR2 SMNVEV (reference sequence). Here the CDR3 DNA reads TGTGCCAGCAGGACAGGGGGCCAGTACTTC. It yields the protein CASRTGGQYF.

The genes are TRBV5-6 and TRBJ2-4, with D unclear. There are 16 residues in the CDR3. V was trimmed by 2 bases and J by 1 base, leaving 13 bases between them. Germline V gene data show CDR1 as SGHDT and CDR2 as YYEEEE. The CDR3 DNA reads TGTGCCAGCAGCTTTCGACTCCAAGCCGCCAAAAACATTCAGTACTTC. Amino acids: CASSFRLQAAKNIQYF.

The chain uses TRBV30 and TRBJ1-4; no clear D gene. V was clipped by 3 bases and J by 10 bases, with 27 bases between them. Germline assignment: CDR1 GTSNPN and CDR2 SVGIG (reference sequence). There are 17 residues in the CDR3. CDR3 sequence: CAWSLPPRWPEEGKLFF. The DNA of the CDR3 is TGTGCCTGGAGCCTTCCTCCCCGATGGCCTGAGGAAGGAAAACTGTTTTTT.

J is TRBJ1-1 and V is TRBV5-4, with 10 nucleotides matching TRBD1. Trimming took 4 bases from V and 10 from J; bases not matched to a gene: 13. CDR1 SGHNT and CDR2 YYREEE come from the germline V gene (reference sequence). The CDR3 length is 15 residues. Here the CDR3 reads CASSLAGTGALGAFF. CDR3 DNA sequence: TGTGCCAGCAGCCTGGCCGGGACAGGGGCCCTTGGAGCTTTCTTT.

In its sample, this clone was seen once. This chain uses TRBV5-1 with TRBJ1-2, with D possibly TRBD1 on 6 matching bases. The CDR3 consists of 13 residues. V lost 3 bases to trimming and J lost 4 bases, with 10 bases between them. Germline CDR1 is SGHRS and CDR2 is YFSETQ. As DNA, the CDR3 is TGCGCCAGCAGCTGGGACACTTTCTATGGCTACACCTTC. Its protein is CASSWDTFYGYTF.

The V and J genes are TRBV7-6 and TRBJ2-3; D gene ambiguous. Germline V CDR1 and CDR2: SGHVS, FNYEAQ. V lost 1 base and J 2 bases, leaving 10 bases between the germline ends. The CDR3 loop spans 15 amino acids. CDR3 residues: CASSLGGSPTDTQYF. Written as DNA, the CDR3 is TGTGCCAGCAGCTTAGGTGGTAGTCCCACAGATACGCAGTATTTT.

The chain is built from TRBV11-2 and TRBJ2-6, with D uncertain. V lost 2 bases and J lost 12, with 14 bases in between. The length of the CDR3 is 14 residues. CDR1 SGHAT and CDR2 FQNNGV come from the germline V gene. In DNA form, the CDR3 reads TGTGCCAGCAGCTTATCCCCCGGTTCAATCGTCCTGACTTTC. Residues: CASSLSPGSIVLTF.

The genes are TRBV5-6 and TRBJ1-5; 8 bases match TRBD1. V lost 4 bases, J lost 7 bases, and 7 bases stayed unmatched. Looked up from germline, CDR1 is SGHDT and CDR2 is YYEEEE. The CDR3 covers 14 residues. For the CDR3, the DNA is TGTGCCAGCAGCGCGACAGGGGAAGGGCAGCCCCAGCATTTT. It codes for CASSATGEGQPQHF.

This sequence joins TRBV15 and TRBJ2-3, with 9 nucleotides matching TRBD1. The trim removed 6 bases at V and 1 base at J, leaving 5 bases unmatched. Germline V gives CDR1 LNHNV, CDR2 YYDKDF (reference sequence). The CDR3 runs 15 residues. The CDR3, as DNA: TGTGCCACCAGTCGCGGGACAGGGCGCACAGATACGCAGTATTTT. Protein: CATSRGTGRTDTQYF.

The chain combines TRBV12-5 with TRBJ1-1, with 7 positions matching TRBD1. The CDR3 has 18 residues. Germline V gives CDR1 LGHNT, CDR2 FRNRAP. With 0 bases clipped from V and 0 bases from J, the junction kept 10 bases outside the gene matches. The DNA for the CDR3 is TGTGCTAGTGGTTTGGTACAGGACAGGCTAGTCATGAACACTGAAGCTTTCTTT. Protein sequence: CASGLVQDRLVMNTEAFF.

To note about this clone: The sample has other DNA sequences that encode this CDR3 too. The chain joins TRBV9 to TRBJ2-3; 8 nucleotides match TRBD2. This CDR3 region has 16 residues. Germline CDR1 reads SGDLS; CDR2 reads YYNGEE. V was clipped by 0 bases and J by 0 bases; unmatched bases: 3. DNA of the CDR3: TGTGCCAGCAGCGTAGCGGGGGGGCCAAGCACAGATACGCAGTATTTT. Protein sequence: CASSVAGGPSTDTQYF.

The chain combines TRBV5-1 with TRBJ2-2; D perhaps matches TRBD1 (5 bases). Trimming stripped 0 bases from V and 5 bases from J, with 8 bases between. The CDR3 has 14 amino acids. The V gene's germline CDR1 is SGHRS and CDR2 YFSETQ. The CDR3 bases are TGCGCCAGCAGCTTGGCAGGGTGGACCGGGGAGCTGTTTTTT. As protein: CASSLAGWTGELFF. Full variable domain (rest looked up from reference TRBV5-1 and TRBJ2-2): KAGVTQTPRYLIKTRGQQVTLSCSPISGHRSVSWYQQTPGQGLQFLFEYFSETQRNKGNFPGRFSGRQFSNSRSEMNVSTLELGDSALYLCASSLAGWTGELFFGEGSRLTVL.

The chain recombines TRBV30 with TRBJ1-5, with TRBD1 identical over 7 bases. Germline V gene sequence: CDR1 GTSNPN, CDR2 SVGIG (reference sequence). CDR3 length equals 13 residues. The junction had 2 bases not matched to a gene; V was cut back by 0 bases and J by 6 bases. The CDR3 is CAWSVGTVQPQHF. Written as DNA, the CDR3 is TGTGCCTGGAGTGTAGGGACAGTTCAGCCCCAGCATTTT.

The genes are TRBV4-1 and TRBJ2-1; 8 positions agree with TRBD2. CDR3 length equals 15 residues. Germline CDR1 MGHRA, CDR2 YSYEKL. V dropped 9 bases and J dropped 0; count of bases not matched to a gene: 7. CDR3 coding DNA: TGCGCCAGTGCCGGGGGGGTGGTCTCCTACAATGAGCAGTTCTTC. This encodes CASAGGVVSYNEQFF.

This rearrangement joins TRBV3-1 (or the pseudogene TRBV3-2) to TRBJ1-1; D not resolved. Germline lookup yields CDR1 LGHDT and CDR2 YNNKEL (reference sequence). This CDR3 is built from 16 residues. Trimming stripped 5 bases from V and 0 bases from J, with 16 bases between. In DNA, the CDR3 is TGTGCCAGCAGCGCGAGCGTAGCCAATATGAACACTGAAGCTTTCTTT. It translates to CASSASVANMNTEAFF.

This sequence joins TRBV9 and TRBJ2-1; 10 bases are shared with TRBD1. The CDR3 loop spans 15 amino acids. With V trimmed by 0 bases and J by 7 bases, 4 bases remained unmatched. The V gene's germline CDR1 is SGDLS and CDR2 YYNGEE. CDR3 DNA sequence: TGTGCCAGCAGCGTAGGGGGACAGGGGCAGAATGAGCAGTTCTTC. Protein product: CASSVGGQGQNEQFF.

The V gene is TRBV15, the J gene TRBJ1-2; D perhaps matches TRBD1 (6 bases). This CDR3 comprises 13 residues. The V end lost 6 bases, the J end lost 3 bases, and 11 bases lay between the germline ends. In germline, CDR1 is LNHNV, CDR2 YYDKDF (reference sequence). CDR3 DNA sequence: TGTGCCACCAGTCCAGGGGTCCACTATGGCTACACCTTC. It encodes CATSPGVHYGYTF.

The rearrangement joins TRBV9 to TRBJ1-4; unclear D gene. The CDR3 is 15 residues long. Germline loops: CDR1 SGDLS, CDR2 YYNGEE. Deletions cut 2 bases from V and 3 bases from J, with 11 bases between. CDR3 loop: CASSVEGKANEKLFF. For the CDR3, the DNA is TGTGCCAGCAGCGTCGAGGGAAAGGCTAATGAAAAACTGTTTTTT.

J is TRBJ2-7 and V is TRBV19; 9 bases match TRBD1. The CDR3 sequence is 14 residues long. The ends lost 4 bases at V and 2 bases at J; junction bases unmatched: 3. Per the germline V gene, CDR1 is LNHDA and CDR2 is SQIVND (reference sequence). In DNA form, the CDR3 reads TGTGCCAGTAGTACGGGACAGGGAACCTACGAGCAGTACTTC. It is translated as CASSTGQGTYEQYF. The full variable domain, completed using reference TRBV19 and TRBJ2-7, is DGGITQSPKYLFRKEGQNVTLSCEQNLNHDAMYWYRQDPGQGLRLIYYSQIVNDFQKGDIAEGYSVSREKKESFPLTVTSAQKNPTAFYLCASSTGQGTYEQYFGPGTRLTVT.

This clone was seen just once. The rearrangement links TRBV7-8 to TRBJ2-2; TRBD1 might be the D (5 bases). CDR3 length: 16 amino acids. Trimming pared 1 base from V and 2 bases from J, leaving 11 bases between. Per germline, CDR1 SGHVS and CDR2 FQNEAQ. This CDR3 reads CASSLEFWTNTGELFF. CDR3 nucleotide sequence: TGTGCCAGCAGCTTAGAGTTTTGGACAAACACCGGGGAGCTGTTTTTT.

The J gene is TRBJ2-3, the V gene TRBV7-9; 9 positions match TRBD1. This CDR3 region has 15 residues. The V gene end was trimmed by 3 bases and the J gene end by 5 bases; junction bases not matched to a gene: 6. Germline V gene sequence: CDR1 SEHNR, CDR2 FQNEAQ (reference sequence). CDR3 nucleotides: TGTGCCAGCAGCTTCAGGACAGGGGAAGGAGATACGCAGTATTTT. Amino acids: CASSFRTGEGDTQYF.

This chain joins TRBV15 and TRBJ1-1, with a possible D match to TRBD1 (5 bases). The germline V gene has CDR1 LNHNV and CDR2 YYDKDF (reference sequence). This CDR3 is 13 amino acids long. Trimming shortened V by 3 bases and J by 4 bases, and 9 bases separated the two germline ends. CDR3 sequence (DNA): TGTGCCACCAGCAGCTCAGGGTTCACTGAAGCTTTCTTT. It specifies CATSSSGFTEAFF.

The V gene is TRBV5-1, the J gene TRBJ2-2; 9 bases match TRBD2. Losses at the gene ends were 5 bases for V and 7 bases for J; bases not matched to a gene: 12. CDR1 SGHRS and CDR2 YFSETQ come from the germline V gene. The CDR3 has 16 residues. CDR3 bases: TGCGCCAGCAGTCCTATCGCGGGGGGGCCGGTCGGGGAGCTGTTTTTT. This sequence encodes CASSPIAGGPVGELFF. The full variable domain, completed using reference TRBV5-1 and TRBJ2-2, is KAGVTQTPRYLIKTRGQQVTLSCSPISGHRSVSWYQQTPGQGLQFLFEYFSETQRNKGNFPGRFSGRQFSNSRSEMNVSTLELGDSALYLCASSPIAGGPVGELFFGEGSRLTVL.

The V gene is TRBV3-1 (or the pseudogene TRBV3-2), the J gene TRBJ1-2; D is uncertain. CDR1 is LGHDT and CDR2 is YNNKEL in the germline V gene (reference sequence). V lost 4 bases and J 4 bases, leaving 16 bases between the germline ends. There are 15 residues in the CDR3. CDR3 amino acids: CASSPTWSFPYGYTF. In nucleotides, the CDR3 is TGTGCCAGCAGCCCTACTTGGTCCTTCCCCTATGGCTACACCTTC.

This chain joins TRBV7-2 and TRBJ1-2; 8 nucleotides agree with TRBD1. Germline loops: CDR1 SGHTA, CDR2 FQGNSA. CDR3 size: 15 residues. The V and J ends lost 4 bases and 4 bases, in that order; junction bases with no gene match: 8. The CDR3 is CASSSGQGRAYGYTF. The CDR3 region has the DNA TGTGCCAGCAGCTCCGGACAGGGACGGGCCTATGGCTACACCTTC.

The chain combines TRBV5-4 with TRBJ1-6; no firm D call. Germline CDR1 and CDR2: SGHNT and YYREEE (reference sequence). The V end lost 0 bases, the J end lost 0 bases, and 4 bases lay between the germline ends. This CDR3 comprises 15 residues. CDR3 nucleotides: TGTGCCAGCAGCTTGGATAGCTCCTATAATTCACCCCTCCACTTT. It codes for CASSLDSSYNSPLHF. The full variable domain, with the rest looked up from reference TRBV5-4 and TRBJ1-6, is ETGVTQSPTHLIKTRGQQVTLRCSSQSGHNTVSWYQQALGQGPQFIFQYYREEENGRGNFPPRFSGLQFPNYSSELNVNALELDDSALYLCASSLDSSYNSPLHFGNGTRLTVT.

This clone was detected a few times. The chain uses TRBV5-6 and TRBJ1-3; 7 nucleotides agree with TRBD1. The CDR3 is 14 residues long. J was trimmed by 8 bases and V by 0 bases; bases with no gene match: 5. CDR1 SGHDT and CDR2 YYEEEE come from the germline V gene. CDR3 coding DNA: TGTGCCAGCAGCTTGGTAGGGGGCCGGGACACCATATATTTT. This encodes CASSLVGGRDTIYF.